Below are 9 T cell receptor beta chains sequenced from a single sample in a study of low-dose radiotherapy and immunotherapy resistance in tumors. Both TCRalpha and TCRbeta chains were reverse transcribed with V-gene-specific primers. It was with a constant-region primer and a V-primer adapter that TCRs were amplified over about 20 PCR cycles. One entry per CDR3 protein results from TCRdb running MiXCR on the reads. The data hold about 10,000 distinct CDR3 sequences, with roughly 42% observed a single time. The receptors shown here come from a human donor with advanced metastatic prostate, ovarian, gallbladder or colorectal cancer (not recorded which). This table probably holds off-target reads from a library built for another chain.

The chain recombines TRBV6-8 with TRBJ2-4, with D unclear. CDR1 and CDR2 from the germline V gene are MNHGY and SAAAGT. The ends were cut back, 6 bases at V and 0 bases at J, with 9 bases in the middle. This CDR3 comprises 14 residues. The CDR3 loop is CASSPGLAKNIQYF. The DNA for the CDR3 is TGTGCCAGCAGCCCCGGCCTAGCCAAAAACATTCAGTACTTC.

This clonotype is classed as medium-sized. The chain combines TRBV28 with TRBJ2-7; D may be TRBD2 (5 bases). The germline V and J ends were trimmed by 7 bases and 1 base, with 14 bases remaining between them. The CDR3 totals 14 residues. CDR1 MDHEN and CDR2 SYDVKM come from the germline V gene. The CDR3 DNA reads TGTGCCAGCACCCTTTCGGGGTTTTCCTACGAGCAGTACTTC. Protein product: CASTLSGFSYEQYF.

In its sample, this clonotype was seen a few times. The chain joins TRBV28 to TRBJ2-7, with 7 bases that match TRBD1. Losses at the gene ends were 5 bases for V and 3 bases for J; bases not matched to a gene: 13. The germline CDR1 and CDR2 sequences are MDHEN and SYDVKM. There are 16 residues in the CDR3. Written as DNA, the CDR3 is TGTGCCAGCAGTCCGGTGGGGCTTGGACAGGACTACGAGCAGTACTTC. It codes for CASSPVGLGQDYEQYF. The variable domain in full, with the rest retrieved from reference TRBV28 and TRBJ2-7, is DVKVTQSSRYLVKRTGEKVFLECVQDMDHENMFWYRQDPGLGLRLIYFSYDVKMKEKGDIPEGYSVSREKKERFSLILESASTNQTSMYLCASSPVGLGQDYEQYFGPGTRLTVT.

This clonotype was counted between two and nine times. This chain connects TRBV12-3 or TRBV12-4 to TRBJ2-7; 9 positions agree with TRBD2. The ends lost 7 bases at V and 6 bases at J; junction bases unmatched: 13. This CDR3 contains 15 residues. CDR3 in DNA: TGTGCCAGCACCTTGGGCGGGAGGGATCGTCGCGAGCAGTACTTC. The encoded protein is CASTLGGRDRREQYF.

This clonotype was counted only a few times. This rearrangement joins TRBV5-1 to TRBJ1-4; TRBD1 agrees at 8 bases. The V segment lost 2 bases and the J segment 8 bases; nucleotides outside the gene matches: 5. Germline loops: CDR1 SGHRS, CDR2 YFSETQ. This CDR3 spans 14 amino acids. CDR3 in DNA: TGCGCCAGCAGCTTCGGACAGGGCAGGGAAAAACTGTTTTTT. It specifies CASSFGQGREKLFF.

The CDR3 sequence is CASSYGQGGGPDTQYF. CDR3 sequence (DNA): TGTGCCAGCAGCTACGGACAGGGAGGGGGCCCAGATACGCAGTATTTT. J is TRBJ2-3 and V is TRBV6-1, with D maybe TRBD1 (8 bases). The V gene's germline CDR1 is MNHNS and CDR2 SASEGT. The CDR3 length is 16 residues. Between the trimmed V and J ends, which lost 6 bases and 4 bases, there was a span of 20 bases.

The V gene is TRBV24-1, the J gene TRBJ2-7; D call uncertain. The CDR3 is 13 residues long. Germline V gene lookup returns CDR1 KGHDR and CDR2 SFDVKD. Trimming removed 5 bases at V and 1 base at J, with 8 bases between. The CDR3 protein is CATSAPESYEQYF. The CDR3 nucleotides are TGTGCCACCAGTGCCCCAGAATCCTACGAGCAGTACTTC.

CDR3 in DNA: TGCAGCGTCGCACTAGCGGGAATAGATACGCAGTATTTT. This translates into CSVALAGIDTQYF. V and J are TRBV29-1 and TRBJ2-3, with TRBD2 identical over 10 bases. Germline V lookup: CDR1 SQVTM, CDR2 ANQGSEA. V trimming: 6 bases; J trimming: 5 bases; junction bases outside the gene matches: 5. The CDR3 totals 13 residues.

The CDR3 DNA reads TGTGCCAGCAGCCCGAGGACAGTCTACGAGCAGTACTTC. Its protein product is CASSPRTVYEQYF. This chain joins TRBV5-6 and TRBJ2-7; a weak D match, TRBD1 (6 bases). The germline CDR1 and CDR2 sequences are SGHDT and YYEEEE. This CDR3 comprises 13 residues. Trimming removed 4 bases at V and 3 bases at J, with 11 bases between.